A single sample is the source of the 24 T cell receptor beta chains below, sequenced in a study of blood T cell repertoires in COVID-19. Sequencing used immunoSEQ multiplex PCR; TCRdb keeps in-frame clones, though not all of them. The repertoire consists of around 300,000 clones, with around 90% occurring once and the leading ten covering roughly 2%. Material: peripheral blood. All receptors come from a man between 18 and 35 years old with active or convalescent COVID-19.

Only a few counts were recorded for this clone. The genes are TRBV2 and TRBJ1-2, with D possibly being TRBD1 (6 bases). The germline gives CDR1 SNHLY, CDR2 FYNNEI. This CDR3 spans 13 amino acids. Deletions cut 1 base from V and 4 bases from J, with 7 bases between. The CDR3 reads CASSEGQAYGYTF. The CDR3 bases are TGTGCCAGCAGTGAAGGACAGGCCTATGGCTACACCTTC.

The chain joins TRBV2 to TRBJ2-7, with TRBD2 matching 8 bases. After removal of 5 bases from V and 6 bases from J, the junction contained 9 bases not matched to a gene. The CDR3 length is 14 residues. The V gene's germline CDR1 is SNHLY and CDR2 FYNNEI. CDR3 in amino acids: CASSRTGLDSEQYF. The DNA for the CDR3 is TGTGCCAGCAGTAGAACGGGACTAGATAGCGAGCAGTACTTC. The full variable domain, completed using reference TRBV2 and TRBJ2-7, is EPEVTQTPSHQVTQMGQEVILRCVPISNHLYFYWYRQILGQKVEFLVSFYNNEISEKSEIFDDQFSVERPDGSNFTLKIRSTKLEDSAMYFCASSRTGLDSEQYFGPGTRLTVT.

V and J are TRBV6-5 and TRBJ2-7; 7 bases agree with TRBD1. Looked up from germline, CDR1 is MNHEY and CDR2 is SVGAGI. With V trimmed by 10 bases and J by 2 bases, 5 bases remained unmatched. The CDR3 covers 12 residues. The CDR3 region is CATLDRAYEQYF. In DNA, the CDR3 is TGTGCCACCCTCGACAGGGCCTACGAGCAGTACTTC.

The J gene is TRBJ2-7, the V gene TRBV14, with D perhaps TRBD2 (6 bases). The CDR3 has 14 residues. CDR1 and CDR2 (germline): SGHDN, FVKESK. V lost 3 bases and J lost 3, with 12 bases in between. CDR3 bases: TGTGCCAGCAGCCAGGGGGGATATGACTACGAGCAGTACTTC. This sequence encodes CASSQGGYDYEQYF.

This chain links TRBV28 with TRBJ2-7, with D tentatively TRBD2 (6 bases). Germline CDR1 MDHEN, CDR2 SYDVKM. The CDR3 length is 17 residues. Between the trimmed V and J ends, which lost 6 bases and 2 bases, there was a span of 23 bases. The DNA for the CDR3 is TGTGCCAGCAGATTCTACCTCACGGAGGGAGAAGCCTACGAGCAGTACTTC. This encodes CASRFYLTEGEAYEQYF.

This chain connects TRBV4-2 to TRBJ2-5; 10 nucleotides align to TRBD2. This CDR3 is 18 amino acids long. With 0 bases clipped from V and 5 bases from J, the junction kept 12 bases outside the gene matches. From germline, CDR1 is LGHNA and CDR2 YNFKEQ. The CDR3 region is CASSQESGLADYTETQYF. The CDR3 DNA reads TGTGCCAGCAGCCAAGAGTCCGGACTAGCGGATTATACGGAGACCCAGTACTTC.

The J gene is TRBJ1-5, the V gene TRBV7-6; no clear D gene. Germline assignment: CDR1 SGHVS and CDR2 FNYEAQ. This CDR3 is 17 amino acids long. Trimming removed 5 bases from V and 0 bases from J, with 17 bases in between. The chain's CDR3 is CASSLPAVYTSNQPQHF. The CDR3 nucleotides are TGTGCCAGCAGCCTCCCGGCGGTTTATACTAGCAATCAGCCCCAGCATTTT.

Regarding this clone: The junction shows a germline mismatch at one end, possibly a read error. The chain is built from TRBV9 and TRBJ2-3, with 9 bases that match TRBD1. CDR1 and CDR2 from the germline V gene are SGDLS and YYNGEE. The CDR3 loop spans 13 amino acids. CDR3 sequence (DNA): TGTGCCAGCAGCCCCTCAGGGGACAGGGTAATACATTTT. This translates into CASSPSGDRVIHF.

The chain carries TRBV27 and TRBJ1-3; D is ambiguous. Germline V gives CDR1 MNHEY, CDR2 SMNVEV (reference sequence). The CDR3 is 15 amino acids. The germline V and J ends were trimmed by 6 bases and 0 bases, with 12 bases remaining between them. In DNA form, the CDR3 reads TGTGCCAGCAGACATACCGATAACTCTGGAAACACCATATATTTT. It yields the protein CASRHTDNSGNTIYF.

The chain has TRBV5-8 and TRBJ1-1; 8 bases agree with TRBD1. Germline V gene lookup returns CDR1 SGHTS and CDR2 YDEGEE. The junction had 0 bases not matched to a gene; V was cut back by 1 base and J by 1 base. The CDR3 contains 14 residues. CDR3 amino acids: CASSLQGANTEAFF. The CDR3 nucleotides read TGTGCCAGCAGCTTGCAGGGGGCGAACACTGAAGCTTTCTTT.

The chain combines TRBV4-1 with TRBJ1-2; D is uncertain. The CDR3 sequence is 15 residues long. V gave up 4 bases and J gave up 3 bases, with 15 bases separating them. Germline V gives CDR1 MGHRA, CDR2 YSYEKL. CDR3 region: CASSPDGNLDYGYTF. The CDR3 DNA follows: TGCGCCAGCAGCCCAGACGGGAATCTTGACTATGGCTACACCTTC.

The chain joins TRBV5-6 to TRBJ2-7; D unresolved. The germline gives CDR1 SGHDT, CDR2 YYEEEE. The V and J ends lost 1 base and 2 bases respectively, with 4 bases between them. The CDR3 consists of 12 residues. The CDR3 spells CASSLFTYEQYF. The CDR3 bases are TGTGCCAGCAGCTTGTTCACCTACGAGCAGTACTTC.

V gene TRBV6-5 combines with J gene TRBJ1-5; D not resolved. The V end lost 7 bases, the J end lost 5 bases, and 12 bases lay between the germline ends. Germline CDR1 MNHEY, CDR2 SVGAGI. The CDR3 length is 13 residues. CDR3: CASNWGGHQPQHF. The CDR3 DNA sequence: TGTGCCAGCAACTGGGGAGGACATCAGCCCCAGCATTTT.

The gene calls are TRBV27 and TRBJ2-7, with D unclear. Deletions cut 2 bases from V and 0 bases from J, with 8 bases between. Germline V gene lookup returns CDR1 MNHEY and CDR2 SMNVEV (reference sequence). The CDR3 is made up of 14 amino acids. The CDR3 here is CASSLADSSYEQYF. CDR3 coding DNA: TGTGCCAGCAGTTTAGCCGACTCCTCCTACGAGCAGTACTTC.

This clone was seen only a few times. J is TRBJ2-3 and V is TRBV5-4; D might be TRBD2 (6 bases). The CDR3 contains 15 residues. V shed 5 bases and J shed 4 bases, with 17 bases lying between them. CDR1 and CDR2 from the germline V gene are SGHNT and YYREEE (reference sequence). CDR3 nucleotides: TGTGCCAGCAGGGCCCCCCTAGCGAGTGCAGATACGCAGTATTTT. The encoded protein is CASRAPLASADTQYF.

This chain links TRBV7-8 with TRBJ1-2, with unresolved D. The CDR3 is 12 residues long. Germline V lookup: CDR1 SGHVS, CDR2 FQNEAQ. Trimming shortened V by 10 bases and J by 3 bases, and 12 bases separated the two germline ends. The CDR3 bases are TGTGCCACGCCGAGGGAGGACTATGGCTACACCTTC. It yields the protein CATPREDYGYTF.

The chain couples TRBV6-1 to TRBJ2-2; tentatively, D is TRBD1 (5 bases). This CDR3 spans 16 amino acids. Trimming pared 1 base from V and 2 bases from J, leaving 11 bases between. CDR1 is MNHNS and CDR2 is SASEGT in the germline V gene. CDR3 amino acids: CASSEGTQLNTGELFF. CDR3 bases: TGTGCCAGCAGTGAAGGGACACAACTAAACACCGGGGAGCTGTTTTTT.

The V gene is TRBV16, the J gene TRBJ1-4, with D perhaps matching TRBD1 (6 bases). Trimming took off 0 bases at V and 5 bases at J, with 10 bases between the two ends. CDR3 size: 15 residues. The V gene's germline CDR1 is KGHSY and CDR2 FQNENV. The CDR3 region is CASSQSRTVNEKLFF. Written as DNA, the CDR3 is TGTGCCAGCAGCCAATCGCGGACAGTGAATGAAAAACTGTTTTTT.

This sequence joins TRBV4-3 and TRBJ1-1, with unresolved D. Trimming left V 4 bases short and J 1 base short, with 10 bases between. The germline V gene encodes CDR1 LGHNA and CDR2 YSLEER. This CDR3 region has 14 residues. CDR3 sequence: CASSPVTANTEAFF. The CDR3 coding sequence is TGCGCCAGCAGCCCCGTCACAGCGAACACTGAAGCTTTCTTT.

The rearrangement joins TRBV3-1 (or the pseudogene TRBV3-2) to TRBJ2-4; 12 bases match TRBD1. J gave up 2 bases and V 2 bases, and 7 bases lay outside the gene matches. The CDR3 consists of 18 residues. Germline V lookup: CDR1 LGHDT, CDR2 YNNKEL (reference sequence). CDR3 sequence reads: CASSQRGQGAITKNIQYF. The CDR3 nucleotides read TGTGCCAGCAGCCAACGGGGACAGGGGGCGATTACCAAAAACATTCAGTACTTC.

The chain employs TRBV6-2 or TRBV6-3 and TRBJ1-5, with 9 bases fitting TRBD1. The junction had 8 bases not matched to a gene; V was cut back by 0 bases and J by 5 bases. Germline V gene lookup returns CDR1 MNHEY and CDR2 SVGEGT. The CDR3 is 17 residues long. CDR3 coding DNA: TGTGCCAGCAGTTACTCCTTAGACAGGGGGAAATATCAGCCCCAGCATTTT. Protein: CASSYSLDRGKYQPQHF.

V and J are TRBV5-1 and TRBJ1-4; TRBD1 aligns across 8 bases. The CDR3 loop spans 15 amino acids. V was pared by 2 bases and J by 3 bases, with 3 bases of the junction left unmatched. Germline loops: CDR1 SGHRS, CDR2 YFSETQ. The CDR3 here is CASSLRTGSNEKLFF. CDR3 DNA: TGCGCCAGCAGCTTAAGGACAGGGTCTAATGAAAAACTGTTTTTT.

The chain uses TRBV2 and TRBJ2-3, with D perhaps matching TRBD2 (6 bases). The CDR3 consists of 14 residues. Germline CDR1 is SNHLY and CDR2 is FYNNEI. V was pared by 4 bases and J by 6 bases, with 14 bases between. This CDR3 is CASSGSREPDTQYF. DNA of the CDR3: TGTGCCAGCAGTGGTTCTCGGGAGCCGGATACGCAGTATTTT.

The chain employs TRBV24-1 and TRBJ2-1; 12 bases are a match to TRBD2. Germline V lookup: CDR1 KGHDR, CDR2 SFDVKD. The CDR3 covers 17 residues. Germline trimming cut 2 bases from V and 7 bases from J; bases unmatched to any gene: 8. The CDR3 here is CATSDSPRLAGVNEQFF. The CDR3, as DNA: TGTGCCACCAGTGATTCCCCCCGACTAGCGGGAGTGAATGAGCAGTTCTTC.